These T cell receptor beta chains were read from a single sample in a study of blood T cell repertoires in COVID-19. The method was immunoSEQ multiplex PCR; TCRdb's version includes in-frame clones alone and lacks a portion of them. Of 150,000 or so clones listed, roughly four fifths were seen once; the top ten hold roughly 8%. The sequenced sample consisted of peripheral blood. The receptors here all came from a man aged 35-49 years who had recovered from COVID-19. Each CDR3 is given with its conserved first and last residue. Fields, in order: V gene, D gene, clone size, CDR3 length, J gene, CDR3 DNA, CDR3 protein. A D gene is named only where the DNA matches it firmly. Clone size is given for some rows only: seen once, a few or many times, or a class if the clone is expanded.

TRBV11-3	.	.	12	TRBJ2-1	TGTGCCAGCAGCTTAGGCCCCCGGGAGCAGTTCTTC	CASSLGPREQFF
TRBV15	.	.	15	TRBJ2-2	TGTGCCACCAGCAGGGGGGGGCAGGGCCAAGTGGAGCTGTTTTTT	CATSRGGQGQVELFF
TRBV5-4	TRBD2	.	13	TRBJ2-5	TGTGCCAGCAGCGGACCGGGAGGAGAGACCCAGTACTTC	CASSGPGGETQYF
TRBV19	TRBD1	.	14	TRBJ2-1	TGTGCCAGTAGTATACGGGGACAGGGTTATGAGCAGTTCTTC	CASSIRGQGYEQFF
TRBV19	TRBD2	.	14	TRBJ2-1	TGTGCCAGTAGTATACTAGCGGGAGGCAATGAGCAGTTCTTC	CASSILAGGNEQFF
TRBV4-2	TRBD2	.	15	TRBJ2-7	TGTGCCAGCAGTTGGCGACTAGCGGGAGGAGCTGAGCAGTACTTC	CASSWRLAGGAEQYF
TRBV27	TRBD1	once	17	TRBJ1-2	TGTGCCAGCAGTTTATACGCGACAGGGGGCTTTAGCTATGGCTACACCTTC	CASSLYATGGFSYGYTF
TRBV7-7	.	.	14	TRBJ2-2	TGTGCTAGCAGCTTGGAGTGGAGGACCGGGGAGCTGTTTTTT	CASSLEWRTGELFF
TRBV12-3/TRBV12-4	.	.	13	TRBJ2-7	TGTGCCAGCAGTTGGTCTAGCAACCACGAGCAGTACTTC	CASSWSSNHEQYF
TRBV5-1	.	once	12	TRBJ2-2	TGCGCCAGCAGCTTGCTTAACGGGGAGCTGTTTTTT	CASSLLNGELFF
TRBV3-1/TRBV3-2	TRBD2	medium-sized	14	TRBJ2-1	TGTGCCAGCAGCCCTAGCGGGCGGTACAATGAGCAGTTCTTC	CASSPSGRYNEQFF
TRBV29-1	.	.	12	TRBJ1-2	TGCAGCGTTGCCGGGACTAACTATGGCTACACCTTC	CSVAGTNYGYTF
TRBV15	TRBD1	.	17	TRBJ2-5	TGTGCCACCAGCACCCGACGCATGGGACAGGGCGGGGAGACCCAGTACTTC	CATSTRRMGQGGETQYF
TRBV12-3/TRBV12-4	.	.	13	TRBJ1-1	TGTGCCAGCAGTTTAGCGCGGGGGGCTGAAGCTTTCTTT	CASSLARGAEAFF
TRBV30	.	.	15	TRBJ2-6	TGTGCCTGGAGGCGGGTGGGGTCCGGGGCCAACGTCCTGACTTTC	CAWRRVGSGANVLTF
TRBV7-9	TRBD1	.	14	TRBJ1-1	TGTGCCAGCAGCTCGGACAGGGGAAACACTGAAGCTTTCTTT	CASSSDRGNTEAFF
TRBV19	.	once	12	TRBJ1-1	TGTGCCAGTAGTATTCGGAACACTGAAGCTTTCTTT	CASSIRNTEAFF
TRBV2	.	once	15	TRBJ2-3	TGTGCCAGCATGGGGCGGTTTCCGAGGAGAGATACGCAGTATTTT	CASMGRFPRRDTQYF
TRBV13	TRBD2	.	13	TRBJ2-7	TGTGCCAGCAGTAGCGGGGGGTATTACGAGCAGTACTTC	CASSSGGYYEQYF
TRBV9	.	.	13	TRBJ2-7	TGTGCCAGCAGCGTTACTGGTACCTACGAGCAGTACTTC	CASSVTGTYEQYF
TRBV2	.	.	12	TRBJ1-2	TGTGCCAGCAAAAGTAGCGGGGACGGCTACACCTTC	CASKSSGDGYTF
TRBV20-1	TRBD2	.	15	TRBJ2-5	TGCAGTGCTTGTGGACTAGCGGGAAACCAAGAGACCCAGTACTTC	CSACGLAGNQETQYF
TRBV11-3	TRBD1	once	14	TRBJ1-6	TGTGCCAGCAGCATCCGGACAGGGGATTCACCCCTCCACTTT	CASSIRTGDSPLHF
TRBV6-2/TRBV6-3	.	.	12	TRBJ2-3	TGTGCCAGCAGTCCCCCTGGAGTTACGCAGTATTTT	CASSPPGVTQYF
TRBV19	TRBD1	.	15	TRBJ1-2	TGTGCCAGTTGGGAGGCAGGGGGCGGTAAGCCTGGCTACACCTTC	CASWEAGGGKPGYTF
TRBV2	TRBD1	.	15	TRBJ2-3	TGTGCCAGCTGCCTTGGGACAGGGAGGGACGATACGCAGTATTTT	CASCLGTGRDDTQYF
TRBV6-2/TRBV6-3	.	.	15	TRBJ1-2	TGTGCCAGCAGTTACCCGACCCCAGCGAACTATGGCTACACCTTC	CASSYPTPANYGYTF
TRBV28	.	once	14	TRBJ2-1	TGTGCCAGCAGTTCCTTGTCTAGTTACAATGAGCAGTTCTTC	CASSSLSSYNEQFF
TRBV4-1	.	few	16	TRBJ2-4	TGCGCCAGCAGCCCCGAGATGGGACTAGCCAAAAACATTCAGTACTTC	CASSPEMGLAKNIQYF
TRBV5-1	.	.	15	TRBJ1-3	TGCGCCAGCAGCTTGTTAGGGGGTGAGGGAAACACCATATATTTT	CASSLLGGEGNTIYF
TRBV2	.	.	15	TRBJ2-5	TGTGCCAGCAGTGAAGCCCGGAGGGAGGAGGAGACCCAGTACTTC	CASSEARREEETQYF
TRBV7-2	TRBD2	.	15	TRBJ2-3	TGTGCCAGCAGCTTTTTAGCGGGGGGGCGAGATACGCAGTATTTT	CASSFLAGGRDTQYF
TRBV14	TRBD1	.	11	TRBJ1-4	TGTGCCAGCAGCCAAGGACAGGGCGGTTTTTTT	CASSQGQGGFF
TRBV4-1	TRBD1	.	17	TRBJ2-7	TGCGCCAGCAGCCAGCGGATTGGGACAGGAACCACCTACGAGCAGTACTTC	CASSQRIGTGTTYEQYF
TRBV12-3/TRBV12-4	.	.	13	TRBJ2-7	TGTGCCAGCAGTTTAAGCGCACCCTACGAGCAGTACTTC	CASSLSAPYEQYF
TRBV30	TRBD1	.	13	TRBJ1-6	TGTGCCTGGGGAAGGGACAGTGGCTCACCCCTCCACTTT	CAWGRDSGSPLHF
TRBV11-3	.	.	15	TRBJ1-1	TGTGCCAGCAGCCCCCCCTGGTCAGGGGATATTGAAGCTTTCTTT	CASSPPWSGDIEAFF
TRBV28	TRBD2	.	15	TRBJ2-7	TGTGCCAGCAGTTTGTCGGGAGGCATCGACTACGAGCAGTACTTC	CASSLSGGIDYEQYF